Below, 4 T cell receptor beta chains from the same sample are listed, as sequenced in a study of vaccination effects on CD4 cells after COVID-19. Here immunoSEQ multiplex PCR was the method, and the copy in TCRdb shows in-frame clones only, minus some. The data show about 63,000 clones, roughly 80% seen once. Before sequencing, viral peptide pools were used by the ViraFEST assay to expand antigen-specific CD4+ T cells. Upon completion of about 10 days in culture, CD4+ T cells were isolated. Nucleocapsid antibodies stayed negative before and after vaccination, showing no earlier SARS-CoV-2 infection. These receptors lack a known antigen. This specimen was CD4+ T cells from PBMCs cultured with HCoV-OC43 spike peptides, taken before COVID-19 vaccination. Subset specified: HCoV-OC43 spike overlapping peptide pool stimulation. Receptors were obtained from a human donor who received a COVID-19 vaccine.

V gene TRBV7-2 combines with J gene TRBJ2-5, with a weak D call TRBD2 (6 bases). The CDR3 totals 14 residues. Trimming removed 3 bases from V and 9 bases from J, with 17 bases in between. Germline lookup yields CDR1 SGHTA and CDR2 FQGNSA. As DNA, the CDR3 is TGTGCCAGCAGCTTGGGACTGCACGTCGAGGCCCAGTACTTC. Its translation is CASSLGLHVEAQYF.

This clone was found once. This chain links TRBV2 with TRBJ2-5; 9 nucleotides line up with TRBD1. CDR3 length: 14 residues. Germline V gives CDR1 SNHLY, CDR2 FYNNEI. J lost 4 bases, V lost 6 bases, and 6 bases had no gene match. CDR3 coding DNA: TGTGCCAGCAGGCTAACAGGGGGCGTAGAGACCCAGTACTTC. Residues: CASRLTGGVETQYF.

The chain recombines TRBV5-1 with TRBJ1-1; D is possibly TRBD1 (5 bases). Trimming left V 4 bases short and J 5 bases short, with 15 bases between. Germline V gene data show CDR1 as SGHRS and CDR2 as YFSETQ. The CDR3 covers 14 residues. CDR3 DNA sequence: TGCGCCAGCAGCCCCAGGGTATCAGGGACTGAAGCTTTCTTT. Translation gives CASSPRVSGTEAFF. The whole variable domain, remainder taken from reference TRBV5-1 and TRBJ1-1, is KAGVTQTPRYLIKTRGQQVTLSCSPISGHRSVSWYQQTPGQGLQFLFEYFSETQRNKGNFPGRFSGRQFSNSRSEMNVSTLELGDSALYLCASSPRVSGTEAFFGQGTRLTVV.

The gene calls are TRBV7-9 and TRBJ2-6, with unresolved D. The V end lost 3 bases, the J end lost 1 base, and 13 bases lay between the germline ends. Per germline, CDR1 SEHNR and CDR2 FQNEAQ (reference sequence). This CDR3 comprises 17 residues. CDR3 sequence: CASSFLAGNSGANVLTF. As DNA, the CDR3 is TGTGCCAGCAGCTTCCTCGCAGGAAATTCTGGGGCCAACGTCCTGACTTTC.